The 23 T cell receptor beta chains listed next were all sequenced from one sample in a study of T cell responses to AZD1222 COVID-19 vaccine. Libraries were prepared by immunoSEQ multiplex PCR; TCRdb keeps only in-frame clonotypes and omits some of them. The sample has 90,000 to 150,000 clones, approximately 86% seen once. This specimen consisted of peripheral blood, obtained 28 days after the second AZD1222 dose. These receptors were collected from an adult who received the AZD1222 COVID-19 vaccine.

The chain links TRBV29-1 to TRBJ1-1; D unresolved. V lost 4 bases and J lost 9, with 18 bases in between. In germline, CDR1 is SQVTM, CDR2 ANQGSEA. This CDR3 has 13 amino acids. The chain's CDR3 is CSVVHGGSQKAFF. The CDR3 nucleotides read TGCAGCGTTGTGCATGGAGGTTCACAAAAAGCTTTCTTT.

This rearrangement joins TRBV18 to TRBJ1-2; D uncertain. The CDR3 sequence is 11 residues long. V lost 6 bases and J 6 bases, leaving 8 bases between the germline ends. Germline loops: CDR1 KGHSH, CDR2 LQKENI. The CDR3 region is CASSPLDGYTF. The CDR3 nucleotides read TGTGCCAGCTCCCCATTGGATGGCTACACCTTC.

The CDR3 loop reads CASSQPSGEPYYTDTQYF. DNA for the CDR3: TGTGCCAGCAGCCAACCAAGCGGGGAACCGTACTACACAGATACGCAGTATTTT. J is TRBJ2-3 and V is TRBV7-6; 7 positions match TRBD2. This CDR3 has 18 amino acids. The germline gives CDR1 SGHVS, CDR2 FNYEAQ. V lost 5 bases to trimming and J lost 2 bases; unmatched junction nucleotides: 16.

This chain joins TRBV2 and TRBJ1-4, with D perhaps matching TRBD1 (5 bases). This CDR3 contains 14 residues. CDR1 and CDR2 from the germline V gene are SNHLY and FYNNEI. Trimming removed 4 bases from V and 6 bases from J, with 12 bases in between. CDR3 DNA: TGTGCCAGCAGTGGGGGCAGGTGGGATGAAAAACTGTTTTTT. This gives the protein CASSGGRWDEKLFF.

This chain uses TRBV27 with TRBJ2-7, with D possibly TRBD1 on 5 matching bases. CDR3 length: 13 residues. The V end lost 6 bases, the J end lost 3 bases, and 12 bases lay between the germline ends. Germline V CDR1 and CDR2: MNHEY, SMNVEV (reference sequence). The CDR3 sequence is CASRGRGHYEQYF. The CDR3 DNA reads TGTGCCAGCAGGGGTAGGGGTCACTACGAGCAGTACTTC.

The chain uses TRBV7-6 and TRBJ2-2, with 7 bases that match TRBD1. J lost 6 bases, V lost 11 bases, and 15 bases had no gene match. CDR3 length: 15 amino acids. CDR1 is SGHVS and CDR2 is FNYEAQ in the germline V gene. The CDR3 protein is CACRGQALGAGELFF. The CDR3 bases are TGTGCCTGCCGAGGACAGGCCCTAGGGGCCGGGGAGCTGTTTTTT.

About this clone itself: Distinct nucleotide sequences in the sample also encode this CDR3. The V call is TRBV6-5, the J call TRBJ1-5; D is undetermined. V gave up 2 bases and J gave up 6 bases, with 8 bases separating them. CDR1 is MNHEY, CDR2 SVGAGI, per germline. The CDR3 totals 13 residues. CDR3 protein: CASSYREGQPQHF. As DNA, the CDR3 is TGTGCCAGCAGTTACCGGGAAGGTCAGCCCCAGCATTTT.

V is TRBV9 and J is TRBJ2-1; D unresolved. CDR1 is SGDLS, CDR2 YYNGEE, per germline. V lost 0 bases, J lost 9 bases, and 7 bases lay in between. The CDR3 is 12 residues long. This CDR3 is CASSVGLTEQFF. The CDR3, as DNA: TGTGCCAGCAGCGTAGGCTTGACTGAGCAGTTCTTC.

The chain has TRBV12-3 or TRBV12-4 and TRBJ1-1; D gene ambiguous. Trimming left V 3 bases short and J 7 bases short, with 9 bases between. There are 12 residues in the CDR3. The CDR3 spells CASSLNGFEAFF. CDR3 coding DNA: TGTGCCAGCAGTTTGAACGGTTTTGAAGCTTTCTTT.

Only a few counts were recorded for this clone. V gene TRBV2 combines with J gene TRBJ2-7; 8 bases map to TRBD1. Germline CDR1 reads SNHLY; CDR2 reads FYNNEI. J gave up 3 bases and V 6 bases, and 4 bases lay outside the gene matches. The length of the CDR3 is 13 residues. DNA of the CDR3: TGTGCCAGCAGAAACAGGGGGATCTACGAGCAGTACTTC. Translated: CASRNRGIYEQYF.

Here the CDR3 DNA reads TGTGCCAGCAGCACCCGAAACAGGGGATTTGGCACTGAAGCTTTCTTT. It encodes CASSTRNRGFGTEAFF. The V and J genes are TRBV11-3 and TRBJ1-1; 7 nucleotides match TRBD1. The V and J ends lost 5 bases and 4 bases, in that order; junction bases with no gene match: 13. CDR1 is SGHNT, CDR2 YENEEA, per germline. The CDR3 sequence is 16 residues long. Supplemented by reference TRBV11-3 and TRBJ1-1, the full variable domain reads EAGVVQSPRYKIIEKKQPVAFWCNPISGHNTLYWYLQNLGQGPELLIRYENEEAVDDSQLPKDRFSAERLKGVDSTLKIQPAELGDSAVYLCASSTRNRGFGTEAFFGQGTRLTVV.

The V call is TRBV19, the J call TRBJ1-5; D remains unclear. Per the germline V gene, CDR1 is LNHDA and CDR2 is SQIVND (reference sequence). V was trimmed by 5 bases and J by 5 bases, leaving 7 bases between them. The CDR3 is 12 residues long. This chain's CDR3 is CASSGGDQPQHF. The CDR3 DNA is TGTGCCAGTAGTGGCGGGGATCAGCCCCAGCATTTT.

This clone was observed a handful of times. The chain joins TRBV2 to TRBJ2-7; 9 bases are shared with TRBD2. The ends lost 8 bases at V and 4 bases at J; junction bases unmatched: 9. CDR1 and CDR2 (germline): SNHLY, FYNNEI. This CDR3 is 14 amino acids long. The CDR3 loop reads CASGNSGGAYEQYF. The CDR3 DNA reads TGTGCCAGCGGAAATAGCGGGGGAGCATACGAGCAGTACTTC.

V and J are TRBV5-8 and TRBJ2-3; 7 nucleotides match TRBD1. Germline V gene data show CDR1 as SGHTS and CDR2 as YDEGEE. V lost 2 bases, J lost 4 bases, and 4 bases stayed unmatched. The CDR3 contains 14 residues. In nucleotides, the CDR3 is TGTGCCAGCAGCTTAGGACAGGCCCCAGATACGCAGTATTTT. As protein: CASSLGQAPDTQYF.

The chain carries TRBV5-4 and TRBJ1-2; 9 bases are a match to TRBD1. V lost 3 bases and J lost 4; bases outside the gene matches: 10. Germline loops: CDR1 SGHNT, CDR2 YYREEE (reference sequence). CDR3 length: 16 amino acids. The CDR3 protein is CASSSNLLTGGYGYTF. DNA of the CDR3: TGTGCCAGCAGCTCCAATCTTTTGACAGGGGGCTATGGCTACACCTTC.

J is TRBJ1-1 and V is TRBV6-6; possible D gene TRBD1, 6 bases. The V end was cut by 4 bases, the J end by 5 bases, with 17 bases between. The CDR3 is made up of 15 amino acids. The germline V gene has CDR1 MNHNY and CDR2 SVGAGI (reference sequence). The CDR3 nucleotides read TGTGCCAGCAGTTCCCCCGGGGGCGAGGGGACTGAAGCTTTCTTT. Translating gives CASSSPGGEGTEAFF.

The sample holds one count of this clone. The chain uses TRBV18 and TRBJ2-7; 10 nucleotides line up with TRBD2. Germline CDR1 is KGHSH and CDR2 is LQKENI. V was pared by 0 bases and J by 4 bases, with 3 bases of the junction left unmatched. The CDR3 extends over 15 amino acids. Here the CDR3 reads CASSPPASGGYEQYF. The CDR3 DNA reads as TGTGCCAGCTCACCACCTGCTAGCGGGGGTTACGAGCAGTACTTC.

This rearrangement joins TRBV3-1 (or the pseudogene TRBV3-2) to TRBJ1-1; D uncertain. Germline V gene data show CDR1 as LGHDT and CDR2 as YNNKEL (reference sequence). There are 14 residues in the CDR3. Between the trimmed V and J ends, which lost 1 base and 0 bases, there was a span of 6 bases. The CDR3, as DNA: TGTGCCAGCAGCCAAGCTCAGATGAACACTGAAGCTTTCTTT. Protein: CASSQAQMNTEAFF.

This clone was recorded a few times. The chain carries TRBV19 and TRBJ2-3; maybe TRBD1 (5 bases). The CDR3 has 16 residues. The germline CDR1 and CDR2 sequences are LNHDA and SQIVND (reference sequence). V shed 7 bases and J shed 6 bases, with 23 bases lying between them. The CDR3 nucleotides read TGTGCCAGTACCTCCCCACAGGCCAGCTCGAGGGATACGCAGTATTTT. The encoded protein is CASTSPQASSRDTQYF.

The chain combines TRBV6-5 with TRBJ2-7; D perhaps matches TRBD2 (5 bases). The CDR3 consists of 15 residues. The V gene lost 7 bases and the J gene lost 0 bases, with 16 bases spanning the gap. Germline CDR1 is MNHEY and CDR2 is SVGAGI. In DNA, the CDR3 is TGTGCCAGCACCCGGGGAGCACTGCACTCCTACGAGCAGTACTTC. Amino acid sequence: CASTRGALHSYEQYF.

V and J are TRBV29-1 and TRBJ1-2; no reliable D call. The germline V gene has CDR1 SQVTM and CDR2 ANQGSEA. The CDR3 length is 13 residues. The V gene lost 3 bases and the J gene lost 8 bases, with 16 bases spanning the gap. The CDR3 DNA is TGCAGCGTTGACCGCTTGAGGGCTCGGGGCTACACCTTC. It specifies CSVDRLRARGYTF.

The J gene is TRBJ2-3, the V gene TRBV6-4, with D perhaps TRBD1 (5 bases). Germline V lookup: CDR1 MRHNA, CDR2 SNTAGT. The V and J ends lost 0 bases and 4 bases respectively, with 8 bases between them. The CDR3 totals 14 residues. The CDR3 reads CASSDSARADTQYF. The CDR3 DNA follows: TGTGCCAGCAGTGACTCGGCCAGGGCAGATACGCAGTATTTT.

The rearrangement joins TRBV6-5 to TRBJ1-1; unclear D gene. Germline V gene sequence: CDR1 MNHEY, CDR2 SVGAGI. This CDR3 region has 11 residues. Trimming took 6 bases from V and 1 from J, leaving 3 bases between them. The CDR3 bases are TGTGCCAGCAGCCGGAACACTGAAGCTTTCTTT. It translates to CASSRNTEAFF.